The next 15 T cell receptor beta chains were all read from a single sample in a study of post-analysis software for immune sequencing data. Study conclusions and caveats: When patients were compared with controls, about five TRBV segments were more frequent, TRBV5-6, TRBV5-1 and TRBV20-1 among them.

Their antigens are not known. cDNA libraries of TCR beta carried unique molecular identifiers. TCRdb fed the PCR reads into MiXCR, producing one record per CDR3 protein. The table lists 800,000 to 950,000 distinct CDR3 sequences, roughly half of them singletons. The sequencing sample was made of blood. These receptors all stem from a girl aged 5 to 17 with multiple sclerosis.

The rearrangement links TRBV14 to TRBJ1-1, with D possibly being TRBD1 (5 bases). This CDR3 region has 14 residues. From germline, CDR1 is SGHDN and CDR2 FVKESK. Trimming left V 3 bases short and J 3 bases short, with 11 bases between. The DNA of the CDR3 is TGTGCCAGCAGCCATCTGGGGGGTTACACTGAAGCTTTCTTT. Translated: CASSHLGGYTEAFF. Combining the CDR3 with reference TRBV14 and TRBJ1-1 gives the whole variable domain EAGVTQFPSHSVIEKGQTVTLRCDPISGHDNLYWYRRVMGKEIKFLLHFVKESKQDESGMPNNRFLAERTGGTYSTLKVQPAELEDSGVYFCASSHLGGYTEAFFGQGTRLTVV.

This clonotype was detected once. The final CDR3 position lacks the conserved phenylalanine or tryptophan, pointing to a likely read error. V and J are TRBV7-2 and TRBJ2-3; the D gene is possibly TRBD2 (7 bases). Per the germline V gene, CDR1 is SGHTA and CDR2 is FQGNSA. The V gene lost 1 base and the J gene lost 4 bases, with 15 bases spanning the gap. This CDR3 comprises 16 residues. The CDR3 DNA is TGTGCCAGCAGCTTAGAGGAGGGGGGGGTCGCAGATACGCAGTATTGT. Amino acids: CASSLEEGGVADTQYC.

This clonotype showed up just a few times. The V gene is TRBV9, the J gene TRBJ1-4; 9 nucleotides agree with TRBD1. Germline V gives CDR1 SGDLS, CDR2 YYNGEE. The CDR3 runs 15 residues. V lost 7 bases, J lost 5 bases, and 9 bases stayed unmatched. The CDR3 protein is CASSHQGQGNEKLFF. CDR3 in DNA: TGTGCCAGCTCCCACCAGGGACAGGGAAATGAAAAACTGTTTTTT.

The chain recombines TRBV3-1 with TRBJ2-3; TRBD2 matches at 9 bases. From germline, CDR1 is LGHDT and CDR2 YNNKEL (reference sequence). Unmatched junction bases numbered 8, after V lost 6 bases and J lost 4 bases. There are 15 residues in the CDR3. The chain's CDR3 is CASRSSGRPPDTQYF. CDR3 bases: TGTGCCAGCAGATCCAGCGGGAGGCCCCCAGATACGCAGTATTTT.

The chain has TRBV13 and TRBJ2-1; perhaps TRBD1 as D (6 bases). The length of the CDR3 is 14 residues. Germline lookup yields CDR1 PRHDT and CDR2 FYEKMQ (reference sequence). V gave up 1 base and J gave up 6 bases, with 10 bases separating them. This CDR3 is CASSLAGQPNEQFF. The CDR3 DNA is TGTGCCAGCAGCTTAGCTGGACAGCCCAATGAGCAGTTCTTC.

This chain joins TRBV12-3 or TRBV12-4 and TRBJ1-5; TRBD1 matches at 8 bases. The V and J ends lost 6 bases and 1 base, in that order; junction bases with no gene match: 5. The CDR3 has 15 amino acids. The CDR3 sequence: CASSKGQASNQPQHF. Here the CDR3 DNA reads TGTGCCAGCAGCAAGGGACAGGCGAGCAATCAGCCCCAGCATTTT.

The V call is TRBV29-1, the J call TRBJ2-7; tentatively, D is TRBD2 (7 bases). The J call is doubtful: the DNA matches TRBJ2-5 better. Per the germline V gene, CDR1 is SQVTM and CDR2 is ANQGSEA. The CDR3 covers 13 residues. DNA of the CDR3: TGCAGTTTCGAGGGGGGGGCGGTTGAGACCCAGTACTTC. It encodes CSFEGGAVETQYF.

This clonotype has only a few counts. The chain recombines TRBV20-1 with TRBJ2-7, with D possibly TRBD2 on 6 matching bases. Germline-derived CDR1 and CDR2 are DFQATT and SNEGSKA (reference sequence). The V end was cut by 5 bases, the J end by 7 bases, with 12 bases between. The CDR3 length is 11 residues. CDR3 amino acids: CSASREREQYF. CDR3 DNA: TGCAGTGCTTCTCGGGAGAGAGAGCAGTACTTC.

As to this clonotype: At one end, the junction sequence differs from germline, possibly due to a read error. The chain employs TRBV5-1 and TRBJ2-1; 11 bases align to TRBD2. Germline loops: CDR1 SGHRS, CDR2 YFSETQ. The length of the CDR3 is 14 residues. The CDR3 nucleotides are TGTGCCAGCAGCCCGGGACTAGCGGACAATGAGCAGTTCTTC. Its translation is CASSPGLADNEQFF.

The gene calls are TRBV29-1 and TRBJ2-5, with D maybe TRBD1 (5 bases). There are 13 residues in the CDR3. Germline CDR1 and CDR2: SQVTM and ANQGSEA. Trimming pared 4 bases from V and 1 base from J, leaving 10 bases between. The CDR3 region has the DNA TGCAGCGTTGGTGGCAGGGTCCAAGAGACCCAGTACTTC. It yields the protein CSVGGRVQETQYF.

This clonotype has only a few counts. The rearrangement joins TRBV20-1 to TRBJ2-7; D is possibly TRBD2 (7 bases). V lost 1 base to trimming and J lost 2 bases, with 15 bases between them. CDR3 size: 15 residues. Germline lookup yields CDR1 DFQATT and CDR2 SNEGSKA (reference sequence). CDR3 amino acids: CSARGHGGPPYEQYF. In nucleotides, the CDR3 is TGCAGTGCTAGAGGCCACGGGGGGCCCCCCTACGAGCAGTACTTC.

The chain's CDR3 is CASSEGWRRTSTDTQYF. For the CDR3, the DNA is TGTGCCAGCAGCGAAGGTTGGAGGCGAACTAGCACAGATACGCAGTATTTT. This chain connects TRBV7-2 to TRBJ2-3; D perhaps matches TRBD2 (5 bases). Germline-derived CDR1 and CDR2 are SGHTA and FQGNSA. CDR3 length equals 17 residues. The V end was cut by 5 bases, the J end by 0 bases, with 18 bases between.

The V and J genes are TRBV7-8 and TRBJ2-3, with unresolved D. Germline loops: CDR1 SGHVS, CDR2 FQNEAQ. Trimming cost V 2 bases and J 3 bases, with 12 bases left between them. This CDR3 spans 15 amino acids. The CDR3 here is CASSLRVGWTDTQYF. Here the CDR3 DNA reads TGTGCCAGCAGCTTACGGGTTGGTTGGACAGATACGCAGTATTTT.

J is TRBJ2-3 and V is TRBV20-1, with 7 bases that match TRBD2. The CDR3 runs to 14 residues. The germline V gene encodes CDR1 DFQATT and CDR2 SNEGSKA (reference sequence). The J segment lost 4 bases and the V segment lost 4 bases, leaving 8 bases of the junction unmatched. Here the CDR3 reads CSAKIRGGADTQYF. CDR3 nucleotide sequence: TGCAGTGCTAAGATTAGGGGAGGGGCAGATACGCAGTATTTT.

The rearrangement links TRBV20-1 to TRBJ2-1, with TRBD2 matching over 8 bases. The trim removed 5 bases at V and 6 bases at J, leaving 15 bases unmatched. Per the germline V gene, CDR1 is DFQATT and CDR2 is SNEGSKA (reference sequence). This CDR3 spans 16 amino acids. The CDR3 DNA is TGCAGTGCTCGCAGAATGGCGGGAGGAGGAGGCAATGAGCAGTTCTTC. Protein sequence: CSARRMAGGGGNEQFF.